These T cell receptor beta chains were read from a single sample in a study of T cell repertoires in cytomegalovirus infection. One entry per CDR3 protein, called by TCRdb with MiXCR from the reads. Of a few hundred thousand distinct CDR3 sequences listed, 17% were seen once; the top ten hold around 43%. The sample was CD8+ T cells from PBMCs. Receptors were obtained from a human donor in good health (CMV status not recorded). Some clones in this sample may be carry-over from other donors' samples. Each CDR3 is given with its conserved first and last residue. Each record gives: CDR3 protein, CDR3 DNA, D gene, J gene, V gene, clone size. D genes are given only for firm matches. Expanded clones get a size class; other rows say once, few or many, or leave the size out.

CDR3aa: CSVERRTGGEGTQYF
CDR3nt: TGCAGCGTCGAGAGACGGACAGGGGGCGAAGGGACCCAGTACTTC
d_gene: TRBD1
j_gene: TRBJ2-5
v_gene: TRBV29-1
abundance: -

CDR3aa: CASSSFGRGTYEQYF
CDR3nt: TGTGCCAGCAGCTCTTTCGGCAGGGGGACTTACGAGCAGTACTTC
d_gene: -
j_gene: TRBJ2-7
v_gene: TRBV5-6
abundance: -

CDR3aa: CASTTGAPIGELFF
CDR3nt: TGCGCCAGCACCACAGGGGCCCCGATCGGGGAGCTGTTTTTT
d_gene: TRBD1
j_gene: TRBJ2-2
v_gene: TRBV10-2
abundance: -

CDR3aa: CASSLTRTSGGGELFF
CDR3nt: TGTGCCAGCAGCTTGACTCGGACTAGCGGTGGCGGGGAGCTGTTTTTT
d_gene: TRBD2
j_gene: TRBJ2-2
v_gene: TRBV7-6
abundance: many

CDR3aa: CASSSQPGPTYEQYF
CDR3nt: TGTGCCAGCAGCAGCCAGCCCGGGCCGACCTACGAGCAGTACTTC
d_gene: -
j_gene: TRBJ2-7
v_gene: TRBV7-6
abundance: -

CDR3aa: CASSQVGGGWLHEQYF
CDR3nt: TGTGCCAGCAGCCAAGTGGGAGGAGGATGGCTCCACGAGCAGTACTTC
d_gene: -
j_gene: TRBJ2-7
v_gene: TRBV14
abundance: few

CDR3aa: CASSLAKRQGINTGELFF
CDR3nt: TGTGCCAGCAGCTTAGCGAAGAGACAGGGGATCAACACCGGGGAGCTGTTTTTT
d_gene: TRBD1
j_gene: TRBJ2-2
v_gene: TRBV7-6
abundance: few

CDR3aa: CASSQEVVYEQYF
CDR3nt: TGCGCCAGCAGCCAAGAGGTGGTGTACGAGCAGTACTTC
d_gene: -
j_gene: TRBJ2-7
v_gene: TRBV4-1
abundance: -

CDR3aa: CSVEDSGMWNTEAFF
CDR3nt: TGCAGCGTTGAAGACTCAGGGATGTGGAACACTGAAGCTTTCTTT
d_gene: -
j_gene: TRBJ1-1
v_gene: TRBV29-1
abundance: many

CDR3aa: CASSFLTSGESPSYYEQYF
CDR3nt: TGTGCCAGCAGTTTCTTGACTAGCGGGGAATCGCCTTCGTACTACGAGCAGTACTTC
d_gene: TRBD2
j_gene: TRBJ2-7
v_gene: TRBV28
abundance: -

CDR3aa: CASSLAGETEAFF
CDR3nt: TGCGCCAGCAGCTTGGCAGGGGAAACTGAAGCTTTCTTT
d_gene: -
j_gene: TRBJ1-1
v_gene: TRBV5-1
abundance: -

CDR3aa: CASSYSVLTPGLNYGYTF
CDR3nt: TGTGCCAGCAGTTACTCGGTCTTAACCCCCGGACTTAACTATGGCTACACCTTC
d_gene: -
j_gene: TRBJ1-2
v_gene: TRBV6-6
abundance: few

CDR3aa: CASTDGAYNSPLHF
CDR3nt: TGTGCCAGTACCGATGGCGCCTATAATTCACCCCTCCACTTT
d_gene: -
j_gene: TRBJ1-6
v_gene: TRBV25-1
abundance: few

CDR3aa: CSARRGLAYNSPLHF
CDR3nt: TGCAGTGCTAGACGGGGTCTTGCCTATAATTCACCCCTCCACTTT
d_gene: -
j_gene: TRBJ1-6
v_gene: TRBV20-1
abundance: -

CDR3aa: CSVEVGQGINNEQFF
CDR3nt: TGCAGCGTTGAAGTTGGGCAGGGGATCAACAATGAGCAGTTCTTC
d_gene: -
j_gene: TRBJ2-1
v_gene: TRBV29-1
abundance: -

CDR3aa: CASSAGRGQVREKLFF
CDR3nt: TGTGCCAGTAGTGCGGGGAGAGGACAGGTCCGTGAAAAACTGTTTTTT
d_gene: TRBD1
j_gene: TRBJ1-4
v_gene: TRBV19
abundance: many

CDR3aa: CASSIEWVGGATDQPQHF
CDR3nt: TGTGCCAGTAGTATAGAATGGGTGGGGGGCGCGACGGATCAGCCCCAGCATTTT
d_gene: -
j_gene: TRBJ1-5
v_gene: TRBV19
abundance: -

CDR3aa: CSVEDQRTGGGYEQYF
CDR3nt: TGCAGCGTTGAAGATCAACGGACAGGGGGCGGCTACGAGCAGTACTTC
d_gene: TRBD1
j_gene: TRBJ2-7
v_gene: TRBV29-1
abundance: few

CDR3aa: CASSLSRRTGDYEQYF
CDR3nt: TGTGCCAGCAGTCTCTCCCGAAGGACAGGGGACTACGAGCAGTACTTC
d_gene: TRBD1
j_gene: TRBJ2-7
v_gene: TRBV28
abundance: many

CDR3aa: CSAHKSSGELFF
CDR3nt: TGCAGCGCCCACAAATCAAGCGGGGAGCTGTTTTTT
d_gene: -
j_gene: TRBJ2-2
v_gene: TRBV29-1
abundance: -

CDR3aa: CASSLTGGRHGYTF
CDR3nt: TGTGCCAGCAGCTTGACGGGAGGACGGCACGGCTACACCTTC
d_gene: -
j_gene: TRBJ1-2
v_gene: TRBV11-2
abundance: many

CDR3aa: CASSPGTGVYNEQFF
CDR3nt: TGTGCCAGCAGTCCGGGGACAGGGGTGTACAATGAGCAGTTCTTC
d_gene: TRBD1
j_gene: TRBJ2-1
v_gene: TRBV12-3/TRBV12-4
abundance: many

CDR3aa: CASTLFYGESETQYF
CDR3nt: TGTGCCAGCACCCTTTTTTATGGGGAATCGGAGACCCAGTACTTC
d_gene: -
j_gene: TRBJ2-5
v_gene: TRBV7-6
abundance: many

CDR3aa: CASSSGELYEQYF
CDR3nt: TGTGCCAGCAGTTCAGGGGAGCTCTACGAGCAGTACTTC
d_gene: -
j_gene: TRBJ2-7
v_gene: TRBV28
abundance: few

CDR3aa: CASSETGAFRNQPQHF
CDR3nt: TGTGCCAGCAGTGAGACAGGGGCTTTTAGAAATCAGCCCCAGCATTTT
d_gene: TRBD1
j_gene: TRBJ1-5
v_gene: TRBV6-2/TRBV6-3
abundance: few

CDR3aa: CASSVAEDRPRSEAFF
CDR3nt: TGTGCCAGCAGCGTAGCTGAGGACCGCCCACGGAGTGAAGCTTTCTTT
d_gene: -
j_gene: TRBJ1-1
v_gene: TRBV9
abundance: -

CDR3aa: CASSQDLGTGANVLTF
CDR3nt: TGCGCCAGCAGCCAAGATCTGGGAACTGGGGCCAACGTCCTGACTTTC
d_gene: -
j_gene: TRBJ2-6
v_gene: TRBV4-3
abundance: -

CDR3aa: CQGQNLYNEQFF
CDR3nt: TGCCAGGGACAGAATCTTTACAATGAGCAGTTCTTC
d_gene: TRBD1
j_gene: TRBJ2-1
v_gene: TRBV29-1
abundance: -

CDR3aa: CASSLQVGYEQYF
CDR3nt: TGTGCCAGCAGTTTACAGGTCGGCTACGAGCAGTACTTC
d_gene: -
j_gene: TRBJ2-7
v_gene: TRBV28
abundance: few

CDR3aa: CSARKWAGGYTF
CDR3nt: TGCAGTGCTAGAAAGTGGGCGGGTGGCTACACCTTC
d_gene: -
j_gene: TRBJ1-2
v_gene: TRBV20-1
abundance: few

CDR3aa: CASSYSLPGGGQPQHF
CDR3nt: TGTGCCAGCAGTTACTCGTTACCAGGGGGCGGTCAGCCCCAGCATTTT
d_gene: TRBD1
j_gene: TRBJ1-5
v_gene: TRBV6-5
abundance: -

CDR3aa: CASSFGGPGYEQYF
CDR3nt: TGTGCCAGCAGCTTCGGGGGCCCAGGATACGAGCAGTACTTC
d_gene: -
j_gene: TRBJ2-7
v_gene: TRBV7-2
abundance: many

CDR3aa: CSAPTGVGNIEQFF
CDR3nt: TGCAGTGCACCGACAGGGGTCGGCAATATCGAGCAGTTCTTC
d_gene: TRBD1
j_gene: TRBJ2-1
v_gene: TRBV20-1
abundance: many

CDR3aa: CASSEDVSYEQYF
CDR3nt: TGTGCCAGCAGTGAAGACGTCTCCTACGAGCAGTACTTC
d_gene: -
j_gene: TRBJ2-7
v_gene: TRBV2
abundance: -

CDR3aa: CASSPAAPGTSGGSTTDTQYF
CDR3nt: TGTGCCAGCAGCCCGGCCGCTCCCGGGACTAGCGGGGGGTCCACCACAGATACGCAGTATTTT
d_gene: TRBD2
j_gene: TRBJ2-3
v_gene: TRBV7-9
abundance: many

CDR3aa: CASSFSDFGYGYTF
CDR3nt: TGTGCCAGCAGCTTTTCGGACTTTGGCTATGGCTACACCTTC
d_gene: -
j_gene: TRBJ1-2
v_gene: TRBV11-1
abundance: many

CDR3aa: CASSFRQENTEAFF
CDR3nt: TGTGCCAGCAGCTTTAGACAGGAAAACACTGAAGCTTTCTTT
d_gene: -
j_gene: TRBJ1-1
v_gene: TRBV5-4
abundance: few

CDR3aa: CASSLVGPEPQHF
CDR3nt: TGTGCCAGCAGCTTAGTAGGCCCGGAGCCCCAGCATTTT
d_gene: -
j_gene: TRBJ1-5
v_gene: TRBV7-9
abundance: few

CDR3aa: CATLQEAGHNEQFF
CDR3nt: TGTGCCACTCTCCAGGAGGCAGGCCACAATGAGCAGTTCTTC
d_gene: -
j_gene: TRBJ2-1
v_gene: TRBV2
abundance: many

CDR3aa: CASSELVPWEQYF
CDR3nt: TGTGCCAGCAGTGAACTCGTCCCCTGGGAGCAGTACTTC
d_gene: -
j_gene: TRBJ2-7
v_gene: TRBV25-1
abundance: few

CDR3aa: CASSVLQGTDYGYTF
CDR3nt: TGTGCCAGCAGCGTTTTACAGGGTACGGACTATGGCTACACCTTC
d_gene: -
j_gene: TRBJ1-2
v_gene: TRBV7-6
abundance: many

CDR3aa: CASLVGRSSYNSPLHF
CDR3nt: TGTGCCAGCCTCGTGGGGAGAAGCTCCTATAATTCACCCCTCCACTTT
d_gene: -
j_gene: TRBJ1-6
v_gene: TRBV6-1
abundance: many

CDR3aa: CASSLARPGGDEQFF
CDR3nt: TGCGCCAGCAGCTTGGCTCGGCCAGGGGGCGATGAGCAGTTCTTC
d_gene: TRBD1
j_gene: TRBJ2-1
v_gene: TRBV5-1
abundance: few

CDR3aa: CTISGGAYNEQFF
CDR3nt: TGTACCATTAGCGGGGGGGCCTACAATGAGCAGTTCTTC
d_gene: TRBD2
j_gene: TRBJ2-1
v_gene: TRBV6-2/TRBV6-3
abundance: -

CDR3aa: CASSYGTLSGNTIYF
CDR3nt: TGTGCCAGCAGTTACGGGACACTCTCTGGAAACACCATATATTTT
d_gene: -
j_gene: TRBJ1-3
v_gene: TRBV6-6
abundance: many

CDR3aa: CASSYPDREQFF
CDR3nt: TGTGCCAGCAGTTACCCTGACAGGGAGCAGTTCTTC
d_gene: -
j_gene: TRBJ2-1
v_gene: TRBV6-6
abundance: few

CDR3aa: CASSPTDLKGVEQYF
CDR3nt: TGTGCTAGCAGCCCTACAGACCTTAAGGGGGTCGAGCAGTACTTC
d_gene: -
j_gene: TRBJ2-7
v_gene: TRBV7-7
abundance: -

CDR3aa: CASSQVAGGPMWFF
CDR3nt: TGCGCCAGCAGCCAAGTAGCGGGGGGGCCGATGTGGTTCTTC
d_gene: TRBD2
j_gene: TRBJ2-1
v_gene: TRBV4-1
abundance: few

CDR3aa: CASSNKRMSSYNEQFF
CDR3nt: TGTGCCAGCTCCAACAAGAGGATGAGCTCCTACAATGAGCAGTTCTTC
d_gene: -
j_gene: TRBJ2-1
v_gene: TRBV7-9
abundance: -

CDR3aa: CASSLVTYNEQFF
CDR3nt: TGTGCCAGCAGCTTGGTGACTTACAATGAGCAGTTCTTC
d_gene: -
j_gene: TRBJ2-1
v_gene: TRBV5-6
abundance: -

CDR3aa: CASSIVAGQTEAFF
CDR3nt: TGTGCCAGTAGTATCGTGGCCGGGCAAACTGAAGCTTTCTTT
d_gene: -
j_gene: TRBJ1-1
v_gene: TRBV19
abundance: many

CDR3aa: CASSSSTGSNQPQHF
CDR3nt: TGTGCCAGCAGTTCGAGCACAGGAAGCAATCAGCCCCAGCATTTT
d_gene: -
j_gene: TRBJ1-5
v_gene: TRBV28
abundance: -

CDR3aa: CSAGRAGGHRSYNEQFF
CDR3nt: TGCAGCGCCGGTCGAGCGGGGGGTCACCGGTCCTACAATGAGCAGTTCTTC
d_gene: TRBD2
j_gene: TRBJ2-1
v_gene: TRBV29-1
abundance: few

CDR3aa: CASSEGTGPSTNYGYTF
CDR3nt: TGTGCCAGCAGTGAAGGGACAGGACCGAGTACTAACTATGGCTACACCTTC
d_gene: TRBD1
j_gene: TRBJ1-2
v_gene: TRBV2
abundance: few